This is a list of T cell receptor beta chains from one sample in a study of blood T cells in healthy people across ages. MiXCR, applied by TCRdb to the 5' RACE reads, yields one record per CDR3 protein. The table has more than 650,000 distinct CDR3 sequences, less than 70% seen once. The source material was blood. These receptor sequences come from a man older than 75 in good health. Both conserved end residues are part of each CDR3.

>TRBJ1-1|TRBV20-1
CSARVPQRSTEAFF
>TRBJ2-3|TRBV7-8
CASSGLGEGYAYF
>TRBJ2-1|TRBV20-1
CIGFLGGRAGEQFF
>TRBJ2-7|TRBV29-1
CSVGFSGRPTEQYF
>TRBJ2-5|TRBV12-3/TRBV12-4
CASTRGQGMRETQYF
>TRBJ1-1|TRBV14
CASSTRVSDTEAFF
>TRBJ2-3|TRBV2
CASRGTSVHTDTQYF
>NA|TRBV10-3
CAINGGGETQYF
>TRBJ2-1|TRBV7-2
CASSSDRGRYNEQFF
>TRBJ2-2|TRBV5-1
CASSLGAGDRELFF
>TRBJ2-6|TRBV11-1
CASSSWGPVGSGANVLTF
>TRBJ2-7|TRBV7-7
CASSLRATGEQYF
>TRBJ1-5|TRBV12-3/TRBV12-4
CASSSSPGQPQHF
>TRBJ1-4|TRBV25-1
CASSERLGGGLEKLFF
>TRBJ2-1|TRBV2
CASSERLAGAVEQFF
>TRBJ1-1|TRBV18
CASSPQTGVETEAFF
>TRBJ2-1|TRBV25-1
CASRRTGGIDEQFF
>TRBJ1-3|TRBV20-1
CSARPPAGNTIYF
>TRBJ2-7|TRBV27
CASSLKAMAALSYEQYF
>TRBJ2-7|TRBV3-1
CASSRIAGPFYEQYF
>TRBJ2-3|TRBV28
CASSFSAGLGSLTDTQYF
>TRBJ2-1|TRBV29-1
CSVEERNEQFF
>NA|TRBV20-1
CSATRGVWETQYF
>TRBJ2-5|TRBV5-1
CASSAPTGNQETQYF
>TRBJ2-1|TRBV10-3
CAISKTWTSGSSYNEQFF
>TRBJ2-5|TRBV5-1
CASSPGTSGAQYF
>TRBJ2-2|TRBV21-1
CASSSPGVRELFF
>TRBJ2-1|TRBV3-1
CASSQAATSGRNEQFF
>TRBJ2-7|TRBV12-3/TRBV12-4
CASRLGQGGYEQYF
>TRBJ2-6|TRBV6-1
CASRRGKVTSGANVLTF
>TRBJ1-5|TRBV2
CASSAGIGNQPQHF
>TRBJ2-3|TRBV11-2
CASSLGGSFTDTQYF
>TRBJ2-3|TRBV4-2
CASSDGGSGSEDTQYF
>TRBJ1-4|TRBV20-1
CSARPRTGETKLFF
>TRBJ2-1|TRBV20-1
CSAGTRGFSSDEQFF
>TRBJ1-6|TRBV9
CASSGTGGDNNSPLHF
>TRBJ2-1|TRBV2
CARGERPSSYNEQFF
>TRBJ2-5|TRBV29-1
CSVSGQREETQYF
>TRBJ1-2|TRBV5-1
CASSPAGPYGYTF
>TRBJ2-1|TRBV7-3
CASSRTSGRSYNEQFF
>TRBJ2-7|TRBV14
CASSQDKGDYRYEQYF
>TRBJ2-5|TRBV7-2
CASSPGAGRIQETQYF
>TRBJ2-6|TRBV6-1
CASSVDSARSGANVLTF
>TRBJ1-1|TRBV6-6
CASSTGVTEAFF
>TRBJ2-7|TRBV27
CASSLSSGGPSEQYF
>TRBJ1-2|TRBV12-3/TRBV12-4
CASSLARGAGYGYTF
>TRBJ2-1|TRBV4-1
CASSQGERPYNEQFF
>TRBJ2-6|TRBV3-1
CASSHLGAGANVLTF
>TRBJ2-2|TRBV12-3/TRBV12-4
CASSLRGSGELFF
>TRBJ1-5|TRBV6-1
CASTEGSNQPQHF